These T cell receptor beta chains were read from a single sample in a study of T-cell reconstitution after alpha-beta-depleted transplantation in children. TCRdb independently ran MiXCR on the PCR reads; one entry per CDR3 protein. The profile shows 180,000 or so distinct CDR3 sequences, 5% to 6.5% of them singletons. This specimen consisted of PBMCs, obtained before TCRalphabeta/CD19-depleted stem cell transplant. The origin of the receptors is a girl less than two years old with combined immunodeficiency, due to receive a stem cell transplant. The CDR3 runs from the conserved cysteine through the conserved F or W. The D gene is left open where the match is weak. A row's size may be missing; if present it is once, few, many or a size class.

CDR3: CASSEKGESKNF; DNA: TGTGCCAGCAGTGAGAAGGGGGAGTCAAAGAACTTC; D: .; size: .; V: TRBV2; J: TRBJ2-4
CDR3: CASRQGRGSPNEQFF; DNA: TGTGCCAGTAGACAGGGGAGAGGATCCCCCAATGAGCAGTTCTTC; D: TRBD1; size: many; V: TRBV28; J: TRBJ2-1
CDR3: CASSLVPENTEAFF; DNA: TGTGCCAGCAGCTTAGTCCCGGAGAACACTGAAGCTTTCTTT; D: .; size: many; V: TRBV7-2; J: TRBJ1-1
CDR3: CASSQGQPSSYNEQFF; DNA: TGTGCCAGCAGTCAGGGACAGCCGAGCTCCTACAATGAGCAGTTCTTC; D: TRBD1; size: many; V: TRBV12-3/TRBV12-4; J: TRBJ2-1
CDR3: CATSRAPREGKNIQYF; DNA: TGTGCCACCAGCAGAGCCCCCCGCGAGGGCAAAAACATTCAGTACTTC; D: .; size: few; V: TRBV15; J: TRBJ2-4
CDR3: CASSFIEAPTNTGELFF; DNA: TGTGCCAGCAGTTTCATCGAAGCCCCTACGAACACCGGGGAGCTGTTTTTT; D: .; size: many; V: TRBV12-3/TRBV12-4; J: TRBJ2-2
CDR3: CASSVTGVNTEAFF; DNA: TGTGCCAGCAGCGTGACAGGAGTGAACACTGAAGCTTTCTTT; D: .; size: few; V: TRBV7-8; J: TRBJ1-1
CDR3: CASSLVTAAVGADTQYF; DNA: TGTGCCAGCAGTTTAGTCACAGCGGCCGTTGGGGCAGATACGCAGTATTTT; D: .; size: .; V: TRBV12-3/TRBV12-4; J: TRBJ2-3
CDR3: CASSQGTGGNEQFF; DNA: TGTGCCAGCAGCCAAGGGACAGGGGGGAATGAGCAGTTCTTC; D: TRBD1; size: many; V: TRBV3-1; J: TRBJ2-1
CDR3: CALGAGVGELFF; DNA: TGTGCCCTCGGAGCCGGGGTCGGGGAGCTGTTTTTT; D: .; size: many; V: TRBV7-6; J: TRBJ2-2
CDR3: CASSVGGATNTEAFF; DNA: TGTGCCAGCAGCGTAGGGGGGGCCACAAACACTGAAGCTTTCTTT; D: .; size: many; V: TRBV9; J: TRBJ1-1
CDR3: CASSYSTGLKSYNEQFF; DNA: TGTGCCAGCAGTTATTCCACGGGACTAAAGTCCTACAATGAGCAGTTCTTC; D: TRBD2; size: few; V: TRBV6-9; J: TRBJ2-1
CDR3: CSVARRDRKQFF; DNA: TGCAGCGTTGCTCGCCGGGACAGAAAGCAGTTCTTC; D: TRBD1; size: few; V: TRBV29-1; J: TRBJ2-1
CDR3: CASSYTTGNYGYTF; DNA: TGTGCCAGCAGCTACACTACAGGGAACTATGGCTACACCTTC; D: .; size: .; V: TRBV7-2; J: TRBJ1-2
CDR3: CASSFLVDTQYF; DNA: TGTGCCAGCAGCTTCTTAGTAGATACGCAGTATTTT; D: .; size: many; V: TRBV7-9; J: TRBJ2-3
CDR3: CACCLGQGSSGLSYEQYF; DNA: TGTGCCTGCTGTTTAGGCCAGGGGTCTAGCGGGCTCTCCTACGAGCAGTACTTC; D: TRBD2; size: .; V: TRBV12-3/TRBV12-4; J: TRBJ2-7